Here is one TCR beta chain with its context. This may stem from a read error, because a much larger clone lies one nucleotide away. The source of the sample is a study of immune heterogeneity within non-small cell lung tumors. Across the study: With respect to histology, the tumors encompassed a few squamous cell carcinomas, about 9 non-squamous carcinomas and 1 not otherwise specified.

Template input, which was bulk tumor genomic DNA, totaled 450 to 600 ng per sample. Spaced far apart, several biopsies were taken from each primary tumor during surgery. Curative surgery was undertaken by patients, who had untreated, newly diagnosed non-small cell lung cancer. Having surgery with curative intent, the donors were patients newly diagnosed with non-small cell lung cancer. This CDR3 is built from 14 residues. CDR1 is MDHEN and CDR2 is SYDVKM in the germline V gene. V gave up 6 bases and J gave up 4 bases; unmatched junction bases: 9. Multiplex PCR amplified TCR beta CDR3 with 32 V and 13 J primers. Each CDR3 protein gets one entry after TCRdb re-called the multiplex PCR reads with MiXCR. This sample yields roughly 11,000 distinct CDR3 sequences, of which under 35% are seen a single time; about 20% belongs to the top ten.

The TCR originated in a woman in her forties or fifties with non-small cell lung cancer. The chain recombines TRBV28 with TRBJ2-7; TRBD1 aligns across 7 bases. The material sequenced was lung tumor tissue. The CDR3 is CASSYRGAVYEQYF. The CDR3 DNA is TGTGCCAGCAGCTACAGGGGTGCTGTGTACGAGCAGTACTTC.